A single sample is the source of the 15 T cell receptor beta chains below, sequenced in a study of OX40 agonist ivuxolimab in advanced cancers. The method was immunoSEQ multiplex PCR; TCRdb's version includes in-frame clones alone and lacks a portion of them. The sample consists of 84,000 or so clones, under 95% of them appearing once. The sample here was CD4+ or CD8+ T cells sorted from blood, taken in a trial of the OX40 agonist ivuxolimab. These receptors all come from an adult with an advanced solid tumor such as melanoma, head and neck, liver or kidney cancer.

The chain couples TRBV28 to TRBJ2-1; 12 bases agree with TRBD2. Trimming removed 6 bases from V and 9 bases from J; junction bases left unmatched: 12. CDR3 length equals 16 residues. Germline-derived CDR1 and CDR2 are MDHEN and SYDVKM. In nucleotides, the CDR3 is TGTGCCAGCAGATCCCCGACTAGCGGGAGCTTAGGTGAGCAGTTCTTC. Its protein product is CASRSPTSGSLGEQFF.

The CDR3 DNA follows: TGTGCCAGCAGCCAATTATGGGTGGGCTATGGCTACACCTTC. It is translated as CASSQLWVGYGYTF. The chain is built from TRBV7-9 and TRBJ1-2; D is ambiguous. CDR1 and CDR2 (germline): SEHNR, FQNEAQ (reference sequence). The CDR3 is 14 amino acids. V was clipped by 5 bases and J by 4 bases, with 14 bases between them.

The gene calls are TRBV5-1 and TRBJ2-1; possible D gene TRBD2, 6 bases. CDR1 SGHRS and CDR2 YFSETQ come from the germline V gene. V was clipped by 3 bases and J by 9 bases, with 25 bases between them. The CDR3 is 17 residues long. The CDR3 nucleotides are TGCGCCAGCAGCTCTCAACCCCCCGGGACTTCGCTACTTGAGCAGTTCTTC. Residues: CASSSQPPGTSLLEQFF.

The chain carries TRBV30 and TRBJ1-3; no definite D call. The CDR3 consists of 17 residues. The germline CDR1 and CDR2 sequences are GTSNPN and SVGIG (reference sequence). The V gene lost 0 bases and the J gene lost 1 base, with 16 bases spanning the gap. The CDR3 DNA sequence: TGTGCCTGGAGTGTACTCCGGGCTACTGGTTCTGGAAACACCATATATTTT. This translates into CAWSVLRATGSGNTIYF. The whole variable domain, remainder taken from reference TRBV30 and TRBJ1-3, is SQTIHQWPATLVQPVGSPLSLECTVEGTSNPNLYWYRQAAGRGLQLLFYSVGIGQISSEVPQNLSASRPQDRQFILSSKKLLLSDSGFYLCAWSVLRATGSGNTIYFGEGSWLTVV.

The chain is built from TRBV2 and TRBJ1-3, with D possibly matching TRBD1 (5 bases). The germline CDR1 and CDR2 sequences are SNHLY and FYNNEI. This CDR3 has 17 residues. Between the trimmed V and J ends, which lost 2 bases and 7 bases, there was a span of 21 bases. The CDR3 sequence is CASSESRTGPLRNTIYF. The CDR3 bases are TGTGCCAGCAGTGAAAGTCGTACGGGGCCTCTTAGGAACACCATATATTTT. Complete variable domain (other parts from reference TRBV2 and TRBJ1-3): EPEVTQTPSHQVTQMGQEVILRCVPISNHLYFYWYRQILGQKVEFLVSFYNNEISEKSEIFDDQFSVERPDGSNFTLKIRSTKLEDSAMYFCASSESRTGPLRNTIYFGEGSWLTVV.

The chain combines TRBV2 with TRBJ1-4; D remains ambiguous. CDR1 and CDR2 (germline): SNHLY, FYNNEI. The CDR3 is 14 amino acids. Trimming removed 8 bases from V and 4 bases from J, with 14 bases in between. CDR3 sequence reads: CASVEGPNNEKLFF. For the CDR3, the DNA is TGTGCCAGCGTAGAAGGGCCTAATAATGAAAAACTGTTTTTT.

This clone showed up just once. The chain combines TRBV6-5 with TRBJ2-1, with D uncertain. Trimming removed 7 bases from V and 1 base from J, with 14 bases in between. CDR1 and CDR2 from the germline V gene are MNHEY and SVGAGI. The CDR3 consists of 15 residues. Here the CDR3 reads CASKITYISYNEQFF. CDR3 coding DNA: TGTGCCAGCAAGATAACATACATTTCCTACAATGAGCAGTTCTTC.

The gene calls are TRBV10-1 and TRBJ2-7, with 9 bases lining up with TRBD2. Germline V gene data show CDR1 as WNHNN and CDR2 as SYGVQD (reference sequence). J gave up 1 base and V 7 bases, and 8 bases lay outside the gene matches. CDR3 length: 15 residues. CDR3: CASTRTSVSSYEQYF. CDR3 nucleotide sequence: TGCGCCAGCACCCGGACTAGCGTTTCGTCCTACGAGCAGTACTTC.

This chain joins TRBV23-1 and TRBJ1-3; D is uncertain. TRBV23-1 is sorted into the ORF group, with uncertain function. Trimming left V 2 bases short and J 0 bases short, with 11 bases between. This CDR3 spans 16 amino acids. The CDR3 reads CASSQNRTDSGNTIYF. The CDR3 DNA reads as TGCGCCAGCAGTCAAAACCGCACGGACTCTGGAAACACCATATATTTT.

A word on this clone: The junction shows a germline mismatch at one end, possibly a read error. The rearrangement uses TRBV7-3 and TRBJ1-1; 7 bases map to TRBD1. CDR3 length: 12 residues. The germline V gene encodes CDR1 SGHTA and CDR2 FQGTGA. The CDR3 is CASRTDRALKPF. The CDR3 DNA reads TGTGCCAGCAGAACAGACAGGGCGCTTAAGCCTTTT.

The chain links TRBV19 to TRBJ2-2, with D unresolved. The CDR3 length is 15 residues. V gave up 5 bases and J gave up 2 bases, with 12 bases separating them. The germline gives CDR1 LNHDA, CDR2 SQIVND (reference sequence). CDR3 loop: CASSHPGSNTGELFF. The CDR3 DNA follows: TGTGCCAGTAGTCATCCGGGTTCAAACACCGGGGAGCTGTTTTTT.

The chain joins TRBV12-1 to TRBJ2-3. TRBV12-1 is a pseudogene segment. The CDR3 is 14 residues long. The CDR3 loop is CASSPLRFTDTQYF. Here the CDR3 DNA reads TGTGCCAGCAGCCCCCTCCGATTCACAGATACGCAGTATTTT.

This clone is a singleton in its sample. V is TRBV7-2 and J is TRBJ2-7; 9 bases are a match to TRBD1. Losses at the gene ends were 3 bases for V and 2 bases for J; bases not matched to a gene: 14. Germline CDR1 SGHTA, CDR2 FQGNSA. The CDR3 spans 18 residues. The CDR3, as DNA: TGTGCCAGCAGCTTGGGGACAGGGTCGGCGCGGAGCCCCTACGAGCAGTACTTC. Its translation is CASSLGTGSARSPYEQYF.

The chain has TRBV6-5 and TRBJ2-3; 9 positions agree with TRBD2. The CDR3 contains 15 residues. The trim removed 5 bases at V and 2 bases at J, leaving 5 bases unmatched. The germline V gene encodes CDR1 MNHEY and CDR2 SVGAGI. The CDR3 spells CASSIAGASTDTQYF. The CDR3 coding sequence is TGTGCCAGCAGTATAGCGGGGGCTTCCACAGATACGCAGTATTTT.

The V call is TRBV28, the J call TRBJ1-2, with D possibly being TRBD1 (5 bases). CDR1 is MDHEN and CDR2 is SYDVKM in the germline V gene. The V and J ends lost 3 bases and 8 bases respectively, with 13 bases between them. The CDR3 consists of 13 residues. CDR3 nucleotides: TGTGCCAGCAGTTTGGGGGGGTCGAGCGGCTACACCTTC. Its translation: CASSLGGSSGYTF.